These T cell receptor beta chains were read from a single sample in a study of T cell changes during pregnancy in multiple sclerosis. Assay used: immunoSEQ multiplex PCR; TCRdb lists only in-frame clones, some missing. Of roughly 35,000 clones in the sample, about 91% are singletons; the top ten hold 0.43%. Sequences were derived from CD4+ T cells from peripheral blood mononuclear cells, sampled in the third trimester of pregnancy. The receptors stem from a female donor in good health, enrolled as a control in a pregnancy study. Both conserved end residues are part of each CDR3.

j_call,v_call,cdr3_aa
TRBJ1-2,TRBV6-5,CASRSTGTDYGYTF
TRBJ2-3,TRBV6-1,CASGLDRVPFHTQYF
TRBJ1-1,TRBV5-5,CASRAGPPSPGTEAFF
TRBJ1-5,TRBV27,CASSSMSRPETQHF
TRBJ2-5,TRBV6-5,CASSNSGGETQYF
TRBJ2-1,TRBV7-2,CASSLGGLNEQFF
TRBJ1-5,TRBV2,CASSLQGAGNQPQHF
TRBJ1-2,TRBV7-9,CASGDSYGYTF
TRBJ2-1,TRBV7-2,CASRGGSYNEQFF
TRBJ1-2,TRBV5-6,CASSSGAGWGYTF
TRBJ2-7,TRBV11-1,CASSLSILYEQYF
TRBJ1-4,TRBV2,CASKGRGWVEEKLFF
TRBJ1-4,TRBV9,CASSVIVRTVTSTNEKLFF
TRBJ2-2,TRBV5-4,CASSLGGSVAGELFF
TRBJ1-2,TRBV5-4,CASSLQGSYGYTF
TRBJ1-5,TRBV4-1,CASSQLLRGPQHF